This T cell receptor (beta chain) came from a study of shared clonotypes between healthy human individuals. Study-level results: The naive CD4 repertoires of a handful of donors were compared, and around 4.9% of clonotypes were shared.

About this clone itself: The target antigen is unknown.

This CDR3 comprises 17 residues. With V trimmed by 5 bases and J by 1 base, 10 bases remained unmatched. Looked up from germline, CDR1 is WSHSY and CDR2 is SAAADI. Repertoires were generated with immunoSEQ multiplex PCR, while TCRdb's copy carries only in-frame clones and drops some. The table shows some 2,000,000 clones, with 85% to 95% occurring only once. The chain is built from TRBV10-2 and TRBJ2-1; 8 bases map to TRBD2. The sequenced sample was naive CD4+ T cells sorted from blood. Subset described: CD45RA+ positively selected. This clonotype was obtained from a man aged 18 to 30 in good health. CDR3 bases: TGCGCCAGCAGTCTAGTGGCTTTAGCGGGATCCTACAATGAGCAGTTCTTC. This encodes CASSLVALAGSYNEQFF.